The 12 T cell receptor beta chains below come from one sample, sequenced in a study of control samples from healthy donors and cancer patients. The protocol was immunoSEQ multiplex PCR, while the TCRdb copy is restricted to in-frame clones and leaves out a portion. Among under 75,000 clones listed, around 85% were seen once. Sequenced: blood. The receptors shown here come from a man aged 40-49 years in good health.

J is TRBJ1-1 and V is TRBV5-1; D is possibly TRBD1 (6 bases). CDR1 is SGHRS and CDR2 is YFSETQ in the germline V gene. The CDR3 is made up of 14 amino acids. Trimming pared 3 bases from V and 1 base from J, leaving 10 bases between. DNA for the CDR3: TGCGCCAGCAGCTCCGGGACAAAGAACACTGAAGCTTTCTTT. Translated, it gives CASSSGTKNTEAFF.

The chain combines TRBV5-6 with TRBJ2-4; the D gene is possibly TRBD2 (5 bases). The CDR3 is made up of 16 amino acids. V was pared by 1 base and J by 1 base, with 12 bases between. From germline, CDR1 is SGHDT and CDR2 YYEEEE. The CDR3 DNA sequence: TGTGCCAGCAGCTTGAAGCCCACTAGGGCCAAAAACATTCAGTACTTC. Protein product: CASSLKPTRAKNIQYF.

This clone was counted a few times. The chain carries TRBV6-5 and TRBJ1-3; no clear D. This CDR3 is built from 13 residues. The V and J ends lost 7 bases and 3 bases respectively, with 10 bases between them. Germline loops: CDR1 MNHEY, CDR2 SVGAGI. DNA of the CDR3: TGTGCCAGCAAATTGGGAAATGGAAACACCATATATTTT. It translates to CASKLGNGNTIYF.

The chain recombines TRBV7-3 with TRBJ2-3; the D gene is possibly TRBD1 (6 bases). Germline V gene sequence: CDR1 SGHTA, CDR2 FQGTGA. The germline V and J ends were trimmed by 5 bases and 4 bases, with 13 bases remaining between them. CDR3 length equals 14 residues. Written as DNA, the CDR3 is TGTGCCAGCAGCATAAACAGGGATCCAGATACGCAGTATTTT. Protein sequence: CASSINRDPDTQYF. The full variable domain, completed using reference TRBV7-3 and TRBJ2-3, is GAGVSQTPSNKVTEKGKYVELRCDPISGHTALYWYRQSLGQGPEFLIYFQGTGAADDSGLPNDRFFAVRPEGSVSTLKIQRTERGDSAVYLCASSINRDPDTQYFGPGTRLTVL.

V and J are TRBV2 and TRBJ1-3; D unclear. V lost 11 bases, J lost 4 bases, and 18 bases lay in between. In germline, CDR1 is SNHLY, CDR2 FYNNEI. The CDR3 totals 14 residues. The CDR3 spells CAREERGSGNTIYF. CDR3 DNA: TGTGCCCGCGAGGAACGAGGGTCAGGAAACACCATATATTTT.

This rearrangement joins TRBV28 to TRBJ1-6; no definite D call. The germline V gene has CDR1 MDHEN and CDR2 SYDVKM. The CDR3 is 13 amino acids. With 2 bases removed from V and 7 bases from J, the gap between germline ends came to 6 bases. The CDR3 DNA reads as TGTGCCAGCAGTTTACCTATAAATTCACCCCTCCACTTT. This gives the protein CASSLPINSPLHF. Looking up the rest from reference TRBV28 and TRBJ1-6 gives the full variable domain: DVKVTQSSRYLVKRTGEKVFLECVQDMDHENMFWYRQDPGLGLRLIYFSYDVKMKEKGDIPEGYSVSREKKERFSLILESASTNQTSMYLCASSLPINSPLHFGNGTRLTVT.

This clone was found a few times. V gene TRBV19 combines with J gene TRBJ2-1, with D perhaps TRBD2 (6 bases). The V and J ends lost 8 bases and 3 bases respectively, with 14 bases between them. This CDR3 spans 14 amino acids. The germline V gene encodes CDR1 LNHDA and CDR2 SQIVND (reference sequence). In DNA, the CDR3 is TGTGCCAGTCAGCCGGGACTCTACTACAATGAGCAGTTCTTC. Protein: CASQPGLYYNEQFF. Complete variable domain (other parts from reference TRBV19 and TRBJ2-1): DGGITQSPKYLFRKEGQNVTLSCEQNLNHDAMYWYRQDPGQGLRLIYYSQIVNDFQKGDIAEGYSVSREKKESFPLTVTSAQKNPTAFYLCASQPGLYYNEQFFGPGTRLTVL.

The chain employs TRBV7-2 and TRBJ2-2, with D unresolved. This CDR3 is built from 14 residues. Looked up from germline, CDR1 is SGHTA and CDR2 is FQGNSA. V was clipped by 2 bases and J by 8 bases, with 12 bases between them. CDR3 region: CASSLRMGSGELFF. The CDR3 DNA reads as TGTGCCAGCAGCTTAAGGATGGGATCTGGGGAGCTGTTTTTT.

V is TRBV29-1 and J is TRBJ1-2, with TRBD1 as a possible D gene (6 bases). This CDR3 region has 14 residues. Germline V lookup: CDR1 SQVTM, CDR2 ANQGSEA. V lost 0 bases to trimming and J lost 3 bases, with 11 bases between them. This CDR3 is CSVEDLRGDYGYTF. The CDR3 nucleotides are TGCAGCGTTGAAGATCTTAGGGGGGACTATGGCTACACCTTC.

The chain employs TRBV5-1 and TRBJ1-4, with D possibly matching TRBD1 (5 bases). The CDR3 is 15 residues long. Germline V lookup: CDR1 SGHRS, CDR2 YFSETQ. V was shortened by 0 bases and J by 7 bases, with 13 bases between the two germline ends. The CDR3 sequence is CASSLARADGEKLFF. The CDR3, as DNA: TGCGCCAGCAGCTTGGCCAGGGCCGATGGTGAAAAACTGTTTTTT.

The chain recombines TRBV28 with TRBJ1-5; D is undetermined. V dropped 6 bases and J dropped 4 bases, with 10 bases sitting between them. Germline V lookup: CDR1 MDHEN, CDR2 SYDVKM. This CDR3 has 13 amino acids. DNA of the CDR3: TGTGCCAGCAGCCTCCCCCGGAATCAGCCCCAGCATTTT. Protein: CASSLPRNQPQHF.

The CDR3 region is CASSKVSGNTIYF. Written as DNA, the CDR3 is TGTGCCAGCAGCAAGGTCTCTGGAAACACCATATATTTT. The chain recombines TRBV7-9 with TRBJ1-3; D not certain. Per germline, CDR1 SEHNR and CDR2 FQNEAQ (reference sequence). The CDR3 has 13 residues. V shed 5 bases and J shed 0 bases, with 5 bases lying between them.